This TCR beta chain was captured by sequencing in a study of persistence of HIV-infected CD4 T cells. Across the whole study: Median time on suppressive ART was seven to nine years. General observations from the study: Antigen-responding cells were enriched for degenerate expanded CDR3beta sequences.

Sequencing used immunoSEQ version 4 in survey mode. TCRdb's table, derived via immunoSEQ multiplex PCR, lists solely in-frame clones and lacks some. The table shows under 45,000 clones, with approximately 88% occurring only once. CDR3 length equals 14 residues. CDR1 SGDLS and CDR2 YYNGEE come from the germline V gene. This nonspecific control used anti-CD3/anti-CD28 bead stimulation of CD4+ T cells. Sorting selected CD4+ T cells upregulating both CD40 ligand and CD69. This clone has a handful of counts. Its matching antigen is unknown. The junction shows a germline mismatch at one end, possibly a read error.

This receptor was obtained from an adult man with HIV who was CMV-seropositive. The source was CD4+ T cells sorted from PBMCs after 18-hour stimulation, collected from a patient who received antiretroviral therapy. The rearrangement links TRBV9 to TRBJ1-2; D is unclear. CDR3 sequence: CASSAVRRIEKNLF. The CDR3, as DNA: TGTGCCAGCAGCGCCGTCCGTAGAATCGAGAAGAACCTCTTC. Complete variable domain (other parts from reference TRBV9 and TRBJ1-2): DSGVTQTPKHLITATGQRVTLRCSPRSGDLSVYWYQQSLDQGLQFLIQYYNGEERAKGNILERFSAQQFPDLHSELNLSSLELGDSALYFCASSAVRRIEKNLFGSGTRLTVV.